The TCR beta chain described here comes from a study of CD8+ T cells in alopecia areata. The CDR3 loop spans 15 amino acids. The germline gives CDR1 MGHRA, CDR2 YSYEKL. The germline V and J ends were trimmed by 1 base and 4 bases, with 11 bases remaining between them. Described treatment: oral pan-JAK inhibitor, 5-10 mg twice daily. Extraction of RNA preceded its reverse transcription into cDNA, which served as the sequencing template. Profiled with immunoSEQ multiplex PCR; TCRdb holds only in-frame clones, not every one. The repertoire holds approximately 210,000 clones, with 50% to 75% as singletons. Study results and limitations: In blood and scalp, many expanded lesional clones persisted during tofacitinib. Compared with mice, patients displayed less clear TCR sharing, possibly for HLA-related reasons.

This clone was counted a single time. What it recognizes is unknown. Sequenced material: CD4+ T cells sorted from blood, taken at week 4, from a patient treated with tofacitinib. The J gene is TRBJ2-1, the V gene TRBV4-1; D might be TRBD2 (7 bases). The receptor comes from a human donor with alopecia areata. CDR3 sequence (DNA): TGCGCCAGCAGCCAAGGGGGGGGCCGATACAATGAGCAGTTCTTC. This sequence encodes CASSQGGGRYNEQFF.